Sequencing of this T cell receptor (beta chain) was carried out in a study of cytomegalovirus exposure and HLA in healthy donors (dated by TCRdb to about 2017). General notes on the study: In an earlier analysis of approximately 640 of the donors, under 300 Gb of sequence data and about 110 million unique TCR beta sequences from 180 million or so T cells were reported. Roughly 320 gigabases of sequencing data and around 90 million unique TCR sequences made up an early release that covered under 750 HLA-typed donors. Of the 350 to 450 genotyped donors, approximately 80% fell in the genetic ancestry cluster associated with self-reported Caucasian donors. The study was designed to test whether signatures of past pathogen exposure could be identified by cataloging public T cell receptors. Using immunosequencing, the study profiled T cell repertoires from 640 or so subjects and related those repertoires to cytomegalovirus serostatus. A separate validation cohort of roughly 110 different subjects was used in addition to the roughly 670-subject first cohort. High-throughput TCR immunosequencing, statistical association of individual TCRs with disease status, and machine learning were combined to predict cytomegalovirus infection status. A later analysis re-examined previously published TCR beta repertoires from 500 to 700 donors and added high-resolution HLA genotyping to investigate patterns of TCR occurrence. In the later analysis, no new phenotypic data were used to find candidate immune exposures; instead, reliance was placed on TCR beta sequences and their occurrence across donors. In an earlier analysis of 500 to 650 of the donors, high-throughput TCR beta sequencing was used to judge whether each TCR beta V gene segment behaved as functional or pseudogenic. Donor age, sex, ethnicity and CMV serostatus were compiled alongside the repertoire data. In a later genetic analysis, genome-wide SNP genotypes for about 65% of the roughly 700 donors were used, and that subset was treated as a discovery cohort. All discovery cohort repertoires had been generated using a single sequencing platform. HLA typing included class I and class II loci at four-digit resolution. The number of donors typed differed by locus, with 629-630 for A, B, C, DRB1 and DQB1, roughly 520 for DQA1, over 600 for DPA1, and about 450 for DPB1. A handful of DR-DQ haplotypes were handled as single units for association and clustering because linkage in the cohort was strong. On average, over 200,000 unique TCR beta nucleotide sequences were sequenced per donor among more than 350 genotyped donors of the cohort, with roughly 18% of those sequences being non-productive.

The cohort was made up of about 610 healthy bone marrow donors. All cohort members were sampled while nominally healthy, although unrecorded immune exposures were likely present. The donor was CMV seronegative and belonged to the group of 350 to 400 seronegative cohort members. A peripheral blood sample was collected from each donor, and TCR beta sequencing was performed on peripheral blood mononuclear cells. Genomic DNA was extracted from the blood cell samples with the Qiagen DNeasy Blood Extraction Kit. Preparation of the library involved the immunoSEQ multiplex PCR assay. A mixture of 60 forward primers for TCR Vbeta segments and 13 reverse primers for TCR Jbeta segments was used in the multiplex PCR. Amplification of the CDR3 region of rearranged TCR beta genes was performed with a multiplex PCR assay on genomic DNA. The Illumina HiSeq System was used to sequence the amplified TCR beta libraries as 87-base-pair reads. Regarding the original processing steps: Across the 700 or so repertoires, a later analysis counted tens of millions of unique TCR beta chains, approximately 10 million of which were shared by at least two donors. A nearest-neighbor algorithm error-corrected the raw reads and collapsed the reads into unique sequences, merging closely related sequences to remove PCR and sequencing errors. CDR3 sequences were aligned to IMGT reference sequences to assign V, D and J gene segments. For a sequence to be retained, at least a six-nucleotide match to both a V gene segment and a J gene segment was required. Rearrangements were classified as productive when the CDR3 lacked stop codons and remained in frame with V and J, and all other rearrangements were classified as non-productive. Following IMGT convention, CDR3 was defined as the stretch from the second conserved V-encoded cysteine to the conserved J-encoded phenylalanine. The earlier analysis of about 500 of the donors excluded sequences that lacked an unambiguous match to a single V gene segment. In an earlier analysis of a few hundred of the donors, a V segment was called functional when productive rearrangements were above 56.7%, and segregating when the standard deviation between donors exceeded 5%. To diagnose cytomegalovirus status from the catalog of TCR beta chain sequences, a statistical classification framework was built. In a later analysis, V and J genes were assigned by comparing TCR nucleotide sequences against IMGT/GENE-DB human TR gene sequences. In a later analysis, CDR3 sequences and most-parsimonious VDJ recombination scenarios were assigned using the TCRdist pipeline. A later analysis defined each TCR beta chain by its CDR3 amino acid sequence plus V-gene family, and excluded reads lacking a unique V-gene family. To address suspected cross-contamination and a sequencing artifact, a later analysis removed 592 highly shared, low-generation-probability nucleotide sequences. In a later analysis, a clonal expansion index for each public chain was calculated from normalized within-repertoire ranks of inferred template counts. In a later analysis, generation probabilities were computed using a VDJ recombination model fitted to out-of-frame rearrangements, and the results were checked against IGoR. Hypergeometric tests were used in a later analysis to score TCR-TCR, TCR-HLA and TCR-CMV co-occurrence, with a repertoire-size bias correction applied to the TCR pairs. To estimate false discovery rates, a later analysis permuted the HLA or CMV assignments 20 times. In a later analysis, co-occurring TCRs were grouped using DBSCAN, with TCRdist sequence similarity added in when clustering inside HLA-allele-positive subsets. Repertoires with fewer than 30,000 or more than 120,000 public chains, plus five repertoires with anomalous nucleotide sharing, were excluded from co-occurrence clustering. TCRdb mirrors the immuneACCESS table, restricted to in-frame sequences. Some clones are absent from its copies; in checked studies, under half trace to an unresolved V gene, and the reason for the others is unknown. That table is the source of V, J and clone size, and D and trimming were worked out from the DNA. Counted in this sample were roughly 200,000 clones; 70% to 80% of them appeared once. The ten largest clones take up 1.9% of the sample.

In the germline V gene (reference sequence), CDR1 corresponds to SGHNT and CDR2 to YYREEE. The V end loses 4 bases and the J end loses 1 base, and a stretch of 16 bases separates them. The CDR3 contains 16 residues, cysteine and phenylalanine counted. The entry retains the CDR3 DNA only, 48 bases that are in frame from base 1. On this clone: Its cognate antigen has yet to be identified. Base qualities are not recorded, but no much larger clone differs from it by a single base.

The full study reports these points: In vitro tests confirmed that a few of the cytomegalovirus-associated TCR beta chains recognize cytomegalovirus antigens. In an earlier analysis of some 500 of the donors, most TCR beta V segments were observed in productive rearrangements about 90% or about 30% of the time, broadly matching IMGT annotations. When HLA alleles, especially DR and DQ, strongly co-occurred, attributing TCR associations to individual alleles was difficult. Presence/absence analyses assumed roughly uniform sequencing depth across donors, an assumption that may not hold. The earlier analysis of 450 to 700 of the donors excluded roughly 16 rarely observed V segments, including chromosome 9 orphons, because counts were too low. A later genetic analysis reported fewer N-insertions in productive TCRs among donors in an Asian-associated ancestry cluster than the roughly 640-donor mean. Most CMV-associated TCR beta chains appeared to be HLA-restricted in a later analysis, and the HLA associations seemed to be driven largely by CMV exposure. In a later genetic analysis, a missense DCLRE1C variant was associated with V-gene and J-gene trimming of TCR beta chains, and the association was replicated in an independent cohort. The study gave a list of 150 to 200 TCR beta chains associated with cytomegalovirus. CMV serostatus was the only immune exposure information available for the cohort. The authors suggested that the approach could potentially be extended to other disease states and immunological phenotypes. The sequencing pipeline was judged likely to have produced a cluster of highly shared sequence variants as a technical artifact. In both the original and validation cohorts, the classifier was reported to diagnose cytomegalovirus status with high specificity and sensitivity. Only TCR beta chains were sequenced in this cohort, and the absence of alpha or paired-chain data limited detectable features. In a later analysis, about 17,000 TCR beta sequences were associated with specific HLA alleles at a false discovery rate of 0.05. A further reported finding was that TCR beta sequences accurately predicted the HLA-A and HLA-B alleles for most subjects in the first cohort. A later analysis found that TCR association rates varied across HLA loci, with DRB1 alleles showing the most associated TCRs and HLA-C alleles the fewest. Linkage disequilibrium might explain the correlated functional status among segregating V segments, but an unknown experimental factor could not be excluded. Most TCR sequences were observed very rarely across donors, whereas some public TCRs were present in many individuals. Because HLA typing was unavailable for some donors at each locus, only the typed subset was used in association tests. According to a later analysis, parvovirus B19, influenza, CMV and Epstein-Barr virus appeared linked to several top co-occurrence clusters. In a later analysis, HLA-associated TCR beta chains showed more clonal expansion and lower generation probabilities than non-associated chains that were equally common. Because the 87-base-pair reads could not distinguish some IMGT-functional V segments, including TRBV6-2 and TRBV6-3, those segments were excluded.

Rearrangement joined TRBV5-4 to TRBJ2-3, and TRBD2 may be the D gene, going by 7 matching bases. This receptor was taken from a man under 40 in good health and CMV-seronegative. The specimen sequenced was PBMCs. The CDR3 region: CASSPQGGGRTDTQYF. The nucleotides read TGTGCCAGCAGCCCCCAAGGGGGGGGCCGCACAGATACGCAGTATTTT.